By proportion, the clone carrying this TCR beta chain is medium-sized. Its target is not known. The data were obtained in a study of relationships among human T cell subsets. Study results and limitations: Th1, Th2 and regulatory subsets overlapped substantially in CDR3 sequences.

CDR3 length equals 12 residues. CDR1 is SGHAT, CDR2 FQNNGV, per germline. V lost 0 bases, J lost 7 bases, and 6 bases lay in between. The T cell receptor alpha and beta CDR3 regions were amplified from mRNA by semiquantitative ARM-PCR. Exponential amplification used communal superprimers after tagged nested gene-specific primers in ARM-PCR. MiXCR, run by TCRdb on the multiplex PCR reads, gives a single entry per CDR3 protein. The sample includes about 15,000 distinct CDR3 sequences, about 60% of them seen just once. The specimen was total T cells sorted from blood. This sequence was found in a man aged 35-49 years in good health. The chain recombines TRBV11-2 with TRBJ2-5, with unresolved D. Written as DNA, the CDR3 is TGTGCCAGCAGCTTAGATCGTCGGACCCAGTACTTC. Amino acids: CASSLDRRTQYF.